Here is one T cell receptor (beta chain) with its context. The antigen is not known. The data are from a study of T-cell reconstitution after alpha-beta-depleted transplantation in children. Study outcomes and limitations: Roughly two months post-transplant, alpha-beta T cells reportedly originated from several hundred graft clones that had expanded. It was newly produced T cells that mostly accounted for T-cell counts and diversity one year after transplant. The study traced high day-60 TCRbeta diversity in some patients to surviving recipient T cells and thymic progenitors.

This CDR3 is 17 amino acids long. Germline values: CDR1 ENHRY, CDR2 SYGVKD. V dropped 1 base and J dropped 1; count of bases not matched to a gene: 6. Unique molecular identifiers tagged the TCRbeta library. TCRdb re-called the PCR reads through MiXCR, storing one row per CDR3 protein. The data contain 250,000 to 350,000 distinct CDR3 sequences, more than 20% of them singletons. This clonotype originated in a male patient younger than 18 who had a stem cell transplant for acute lymphoblastic leukemia, so the T cells may come from the graft donor. The J gene is TRBJ2-1, the V gene TRBV10-3, with 8 bases lining up with TRBD2. The starting material was PBMCs, mostly from graft donor cells, obtained 180 days after TCRalphabeta/CD19-depleted stem cell transplant. The CDR3 loop reads CAISEYLAGLSYNEQFF. CDR3 DNA: TGTGCCATCAGTGAGTACTTAGCGGGGCTGTCCTACAATGAGCAGTTCTTC.